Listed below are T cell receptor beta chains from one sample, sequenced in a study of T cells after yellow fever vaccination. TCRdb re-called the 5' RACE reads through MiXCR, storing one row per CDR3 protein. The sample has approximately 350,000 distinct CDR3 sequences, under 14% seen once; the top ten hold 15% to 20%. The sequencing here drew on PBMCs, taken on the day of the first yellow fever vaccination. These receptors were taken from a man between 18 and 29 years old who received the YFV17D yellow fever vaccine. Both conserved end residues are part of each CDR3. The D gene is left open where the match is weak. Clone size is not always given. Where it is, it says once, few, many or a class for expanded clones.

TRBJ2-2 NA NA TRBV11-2 CASSLRWGARGTGELFF TGTGCCAGCAGCTTACGTTGGGGGGCGCGCGGCACCGGGGAGCTGTTTTTT
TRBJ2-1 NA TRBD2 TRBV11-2 CASRPISGGAASNEQFF TGTGCCAGCAGACCAATTAGCGGGGGGGCCGCGAGCAATGAGCAGTTCTTC
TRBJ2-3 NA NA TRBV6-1 CASSEGGTYYTQYF TGTGCCAGCAGTGAAGGGGGGACCTACTATACGCAGTATTTT
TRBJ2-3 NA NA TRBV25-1 CASMSDTQYF TGTGCCAGCATGTCGGATACGCAGTATTTT
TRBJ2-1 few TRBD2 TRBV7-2 CASSVTSAAYNEQFF TGTGCCAGCAGCGTCACTAGCGCCGCCTACAATGAGCAGTTCTTC
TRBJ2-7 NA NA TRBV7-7 CASSLKAGAYEQYF TGTGCCAGCAGCTTAAAGGCCGGAGCCTACGAGCAGTACTTC
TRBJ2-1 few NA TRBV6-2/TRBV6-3 CASAGTRVYNEQFF TGTGCCAGCGCCGGGACTCGCGTTTACAATGAGCAGTTCTTC
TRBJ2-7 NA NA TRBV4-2 CASSQDNPPGPYEQYF TGTGCCAGCAGCCAAGATAATCCGCCAGGTCCCTACGAGCAGTACTTC
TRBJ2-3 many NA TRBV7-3 CASSAGQPSTDTQYF TGTGCCAGCAGCGCCGGACAGCCTAGCACAGATACGCAGTATTTT
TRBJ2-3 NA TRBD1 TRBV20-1 CSAGGSGQGSDTQYF TGCAGTGCTGGGGGATCGGGACAGGGCTCAGATACGCAGTATTTT
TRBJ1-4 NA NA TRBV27 CASSFVGEKLFF TGTGCCAGCAGTTTCGTGGGTGAAAAACTGTTTTTT
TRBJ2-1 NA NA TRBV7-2 CASSLGAVNEQFF TGTGCCAGCAGCTTGGGTGCAGTGAATGAGCAGTTCTTC
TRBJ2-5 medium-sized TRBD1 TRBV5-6 CASSLGRGYETQYF TGTGCCAGCAGCTTGGGCAGGGGGTATGAGACCCAGTACTTC
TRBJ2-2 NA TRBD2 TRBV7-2 CASSKGLAGRALFF TGTGCCAGCAGCAAGGGACTAGCGGGGAGGGCGCTGTTTTTT
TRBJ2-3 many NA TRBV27 CASSLFAMSGGSTDTQYF TGTGCCAGCAGTTTATTTGCAATGTCGGGGGGCAGCACAGATACGCAGTATTTT
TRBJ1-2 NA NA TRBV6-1 CASSEVPGAGGYTF TGTGCCAGCAGTGAAGTACCAGGCGCGGGGGGCTACACCTTC
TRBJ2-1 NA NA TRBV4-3 CASSPLVVAGYNEQFF TGCGCCAGCAGCCCCCTTGTGGTAGCTGGCTACAATGAGCAGTTCTTC
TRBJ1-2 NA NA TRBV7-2 CASSSAEYYGYTF TGTGCCAGCAGCTCCGCAGAATACTATGGCTACACCTTC
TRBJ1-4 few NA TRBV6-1 CASSSKRPNEKLFF TGTGCCAGCAGTAGCAAAAGGCCTAATGAAAAACTGTTTTTT
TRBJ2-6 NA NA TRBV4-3 CASSPWDPSGANVLTF TGCGCCAGCAGCCCATGGGACCCATCTGGGGCCAACGTCCTGACTTTC
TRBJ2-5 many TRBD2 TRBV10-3 CAANPGGFQETQYF TGTGCCGCAAACCCGGGGGGGTTCCAAGAGACCCAGTACTTC
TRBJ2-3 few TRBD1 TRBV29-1 CSHYPGTGEDTQYF TGCAGCCATTACCCGGGGACAGGGGAAGATACGCAGTATTTT
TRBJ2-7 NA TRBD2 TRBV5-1 CASSLRGGTYEQYF TGCGCCAGCAGCCTACGGGGGGGCACTTACGAGCAGTACTTC
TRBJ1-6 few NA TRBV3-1 CASSLGQTTLHF TGTGCCAGCAGCCTAGGCCAGACGACCCTCCACTTT
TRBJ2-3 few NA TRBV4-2 CASSHGLPKGADTQYF TGTGCCAGCAGCCATGGACTCCCGAAGGGGGCAGATACGCAGTATTTT
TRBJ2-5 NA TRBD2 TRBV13 CASSDRGSGGTKETQYF TGTGCCAGCAGCGACCGCGGTAGCGGGGGAACTAAAGAGACCCAGTACTTC
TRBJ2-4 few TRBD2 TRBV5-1 CASSFSSGGAGAKNIQYF TGCGCCAGCAGCTTTTCTAGCGGGGGGGCCGGAGCCAAAAACATTCAGTACTTC
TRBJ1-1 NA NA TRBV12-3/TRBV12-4 CASSYTLTGNTEAFF TGTGCCAGCAGCTACACCTTGACAGGGAACACTGAAGCTTTCTTT
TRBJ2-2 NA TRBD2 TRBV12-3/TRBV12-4 CASILTSGFTGELFF TGTGCCAGCATCCTAACTAGCGGTTTCACCGGGGAGCTGTTTTTT
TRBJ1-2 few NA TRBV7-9 CASSLGFSSRGGGYTF TGTGCCAGCAGCTTAGGTTTTTCGTCCAGGGGCGGTGGCTACACCTTC
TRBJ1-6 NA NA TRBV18 CASSPGFGNNSPLHF TGTGCCAGCTCACCAGGTTTCGGGAATAATTCACCCCTCCACTTT
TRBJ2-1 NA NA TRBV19 CASSIGPPAEQFF TGTGCCAGTAGTATAGGCCCCCCGGCTGAGCAGTTCTTC
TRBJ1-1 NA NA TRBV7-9 CASSLAGQPTEAFF TGTGCCAGCAGCTTAGCCGGACAGCCCACTGAAGCTTTCTTT
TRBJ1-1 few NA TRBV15 CATSRETLMYF TGTGCCACCAGCAGAGAGACCTTGATGTATTTT
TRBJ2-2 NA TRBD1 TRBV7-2 CASSPRNRGVAGELFF TGTGCCAGCAGCCCCCGGAACAGGGGAGTGGCCGGGGAGCTGTTTTTT
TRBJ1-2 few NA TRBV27 CASSARRGWSFDGYTF TGTGCCAGCAGTGCCCGCAGGGGTTGGAGCTTTGACGGCTACACCTTC
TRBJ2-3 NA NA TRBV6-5 CASSYRRGTDTQYF TGTGCCAGCAGTTACCGTCGGGGCACAGATACGCAGTATTTT
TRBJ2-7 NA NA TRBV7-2 CASSPQEGHEQYF TGTGCCAGCAGTCCCCAGGAGGGACACGAGCAGTACTTC
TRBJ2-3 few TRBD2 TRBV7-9 CASSTLAAFTDTQYF TGTGCCAGCAGCACCCTAGCGGCGTTCACAGATACGCAGTATTTT
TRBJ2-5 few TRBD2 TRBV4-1 CASSQDDAGVGEETQYF TGCGCCAGCAGCCAAGATGACGCGGGGGTAGGTGAAGAGACCCAGTACTTC
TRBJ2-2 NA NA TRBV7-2 CASSLSGRGTGELFF TGTGCCAGCAGCCTCTCAGGGAGAGGCACCGGGGAGCTGTTTTTT
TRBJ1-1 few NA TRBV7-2 CASSPDANTEAFF TGTGCCAGCAGCCCAGACGCGAACACTGAAGCTTTCTTT
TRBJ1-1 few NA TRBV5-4 CASSLFGFGLSAGVTEAFF TGTGCCAGCAGCTTGTTTGGTTTCGGTCTTTCCGCAGGGGTAACTGAAGCTTTCTTT
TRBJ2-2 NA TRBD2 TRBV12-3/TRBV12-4 CASSLLAGKGTGELFF TGTGCCAGCAGTTTACTAGCGGGCAAGGGTACCGGGGAGCTGTTTTTT